This T cell receptor beta chain was recovered during a study of CD8 T cells in Susac syndrome. For the study at large: The Susac syndrome patients that were sequenced included six with active disease and under 10 in remission. The Susac syndrome patients were therapy-naive, on corticosteroids, or on intravenous immunoglobulin alone at blood draw. Study observations and caveats: Susac-specific public clones were found in both the total CD8+ and the CD8+ TEMRA repertoires, with around 16 in the former and five in the latter.

As concerns this clonotype: Its target is not known.

Deletions cut 10 bases from V and 6 bases from J, with 10 bases between. The CDR3 contains 12 residues. The germline V gene encodes CDR1 SGHAT and CDR2 FQNNGV. Random hexamers served to reverse transcribe roughly 0.5 to 1 ug RNA. Coverage of TCR beta CDR3 amplification by immunoSEQ multiplex PCR extended to 54 Vbeta and 13 Jbeta. TCRdb re-analysed the immunoSEQ multiplex PCR reads in MiXCR, keeping a single row per CDR3 protein. The repertoire holds approximately 190,000 distinct CDR3 sequences, with more than 85% as singletons. The chain joins TRBV11-2 to TRBJ1-6, with D unresolved. The receptor's source is a human donor with Susac syndrome. The sequencing sample was made of CD8+ T cells from PBMCs. CDR3 nucleotides: TGTGCCATCACAAGTATTAATTCACCCCTCCACTTT. Translating it yields CAITSINSPLHF. Full variable domain (rest looked up from reference TRBV11-2 and TRBJ1-6): EAGVAQSPRYKIIEKRQSVAFWCNPISGHATLYWYQQILGQGPKLLIQFQNNGVVDDSQLPKDRFSAERLKGVDSTLKIQPAKLEDSAVYLCAITSINSPLHFGNGTRLTVT.